The 18 T cell receptor beta chains below were found in one sample sequenced in a study of T cell responses to AZD1222 COVID-19 vaccine. Measured with immunoSEQ multiplex PCR; TCRdb has only the in-frame clones, and not every one. The table shows 95,000 to 130,000 clones, with about 92% occurring only once. The sequences come from peripheral blood, collected on day 0 of AZD1222 vaccination. The receptors derive from an adult in good health.

A single count supports this clone. The V and J genes are TRBV11-3 and TRBJ2-3; D could derive from TRBD1 or TRBD2 (5 bases each). This CDR3 is 17 amino acids long. Trimming removed 3 bases from V and 4 bases from J, with 20 bases in between. Per the germline V gene, CDR1 is SGHNT and CDR2 is YENEEA. CDR3 in amino acids: CASSFGFEGKEADTQYF. The CDR3 region has the DNA TGTGCCAGCAGCTTTGGTTTTGAGGGGAAGGAAGCAGATACGCAGTATTTT. Together with reference TRBV11-3 and TRBJ2-3, the CDR3 gives the full variable domain: EAGVVQSPRYKIIEKKQPVAFWCNPISGHNTLYWYLQNLGQGPELLIRYENEEAVDDSQLPKDRFSAERLKGVDSTLKIQPAELGDSAVYLCASSFGFEGKEADTQYFGPGTRLTVL.

This sequence joins TRBV28 and TRBJ2-4; 11 bases map to TRBD2. V was clipped by 6 bases and J by 3 bases; unmatched bases: 16. The germline V gene encodes CDR1 MDHEN and CDR2 SYDVKM. The CDR3 runs to 19 residues. The CDR3 DNA reads as TGTGCCAGCAGAAGTGTCCGACTAGCGGGACAGGTCGGCAAAAACATTCAGTACTTC. Protein product: CASRSVRLAGQVGKNIQYF.

This clone was counted once. The V and J genes are TRBV28 and TRBJ2-1, with no clear D. Germline loops: CDR1 MDHEN, CDR2 SYDVKM. This CDR3 has 15 residues. V gave up 2 bases and J gave up 0 bases, with 8 bases separating them. The CDR3 protein is CASSLALSSYNEQFF. CDR3 DNA sequence: TGTGCCAGCAGTTTAGCACTTAGCTCCTACAATGAGCAGTTCTTC.

This sequence joins TRBV19 and TRBJ2-7; 7 bases map to TRBD2. V lost 3 bases to trimming and J lost 3 bases; unmatched junction nucleotides: 2. The CDR3 contains 13 residues. Germline V lookup: CDR1 LNHDA, CDR2 SQIVND (reference sequence). This CDR3 is CASSMSGGYEQYF. CDR3 bases: TGTGCCAGTAGTATGTCGGGAGGCTACGAGCAGTACTTC.

The chain uses TRBV28 and TRBJ1-6; D is unclear. CDR3 length: 11 amino acids. CDR1 is MDHEN, CDR2 SYDVKM, per germline. V lost 6 bases, J lost 5 bases, and 2 bases lay in between. This CDR3 reads CASSHNSPLHF. As DNA, the CDR3 is TGTGCCAGCAGCCATAATTCACCCCTCCACTTT. Combining the CDR3 with reference TRBV28 and TRBJ1-6 gives the whole variable domain DVKVTQSSRYLVKRTGEKVFLECVQDMDHENMFWYRQDPGLGLRLIYFSYDVKMKEKGDIPEGYSVSREKKERFSLILESASTNQTSMYLCASSHNSPLHFGNGTRLTVT.

V gene TRBV14 combines with J gene TRBJ2-5; 10 nucleotides line up with TRBD1. The CDR3 totals 15 residues. Looked up from germline, CDR1 is SGHDN and CDR2 is FVKESK. V was clipped by 5 bases and J by 6 bases; unmatched bases: 9. The CDR3 nucleotides are TGTGCCAGCAGCTTGATCCGGGACAGGGGACAGACCCAGTACTTC. This codes for CASSLIRDRGQTQYF.

The rearrangement links TRBV28 to TRBJ2-7, with 11 bases matching TRBD2. From germline, CDR1 is MDHEN and CDR2 SYDVKM. This CDR3 comprises 14 residues. V was clipped by 6 bases and J by 2 bases; unmatched bases: 3. DNA of the CDR3: TGTGCCAGCAGGACTAGCGGGGTGACCTACGAGCAGTACTTC. Encoded protein: CASRTSGVTYEQYF.

This clone was observed a single time. The chain couples TRBV6-5 to TRBJ1-2; 7 bases agree with TRBD1. CDR1 and CDR2 from the germline V gene are MNHEY and SVGAGI. CDR3 size: 13 residues. Germline trimming cut 6 bases from V and 4 bases from J; bases unmatched to any gene: 5. The CDR3 loop reads CASRWDSGYGYTF. The CDR3 DNA reads as TGTGCCAGCAGGTGGGACAGCGGCTATGGCTACACCTTC.

V usage is TRBV19 and J usage is TRBJ1-5; TRBD1 might be the D (6 bases). The germline V gene encodes CDR1 LNHDA and CDR2 SQIVND (reference sequence). The CDR3 spans 16 residues. The V and J ends lost 1 base and 3 bases respectively, with 13 bases between them. CDR3 residues: CASSIVTGAINQPQHF. The CDR3 bases are TGTGCCAGTAGTATAGTAACGGGGGCAATCAATCAGCCCCAGCATTTT.

The chain joins TRBV5-8 to TRBJ1-1, with D perhaps TRBD1 (5 bases). There are 14 residues in the CDR3. Germline CDR1 is SGHTS and CDR2 is YDEGEE. Trimming cost V 6 bases and J 7 bases, with 19 bases left between them. CDR3 protein: CASTPWGSGSEAFF. CDR3 nucleotide sequence: TGTGCCAGCACCCCTTGGGGGAGCGGGAGTGAAGCTTTCTTT.

This clone was recorded a few times. The chain joins TRBV2 to TRBJ2-7; 9 positions agree with TRBD1. Germline V gene sequence: CDR1 SNHLY, CDR2 FYNNEI. J gave up 1 base and V 8 bases, and 6 bases lay outside the gene matches. The CDR3 sequence is 14 residues long. The CDR3: CASGRDRVSYEQYF. The DNA of the CDR3 is TGTGCCAGCGGCCGGGACAGGGTTTCCTACGAGCAGTACTTC.

The chain employs TRBV3-1 (or the pseudogene TRBV3-2) and TRBJ2-5; D ambiguous. Per the germline V gene, CDR1 is LGHDT and CDR2 is YNNKEL (reference sequence). The CDR3 extends over 17 amino acids. V lost 0 bases to trimming and J lost 5 bases, with 19 bases between them. The CDR3: CASSQEFRALGRETQYF. Written as DNA, the CDR3 is TGTGCCAGCAGCCAAGAATTTCGGGCGCTCGGACGGGAGACCCAGTACTTC.

The rearrangement joins TRBV18 to TRBJ2-7; 8 bases map to TRBD2. The V and J ends lost 0 bases and 5 bases, in that order; junction bases with no gene match: 6. Germline V gene lookup returns CDR1 KGHSH and CDR2 LQKENI. The CDR3 is made up of 15 amino acids. The chain's CDR3 is CASSPPGLAGNEQYF. CDR3 nucleotide sequence: TGTGCCAGCTCACCACCTGGATTAGCGGGAAACGAGCAGTACTTC.

The CDR3 spells CASSLSHRGSSYEQYF. In nucleotides, the CDR3 is TGTGCCAGCAGTTTAAGTCACAGGGGAAGCTCCTACGAGCAGTACTTC. The rearrangement links TRBV28 to TRBJ2-7; the match to TRBD1 covers 7 bases. The ends lost 2 bases at V and 0 bases at J; junction bases unmatched: 7. CDR1 and CDR2 from the germline V gene are MDHEN and SYDVKM. The CDR3 is made up of 16 amino acids.

This chain connects TRBV20-1 to TRBJ1-1; D is uncertain. The CDR3 is 11 residues long. Germline CDR1 reads DFQATT; CDR2 reads SNEGSKA (reference sequence). The CDR3 DNA follows: TGCAGCCCCCCCCGGGACACTGAAGCTTTCTTT. Amino acid sequence: CSPPRDTEAFF.

This clone was seen once. The genes are TRBV5-4 and TRBJ2-1; 9 positions match TRBD2. The germline gives CDR1 SGHNT, CDR2 YYREEE (reference sequence). CDR3 size: 15 residues. V lost 2 bases and J lost 4; bases outside the gene matches: 4. The DNA for the CDR3 is TGTGCCAGCAGCTTCGGGACTAGCTCTTACAATGAGCAGTTCTTC. Its protein is CASSFGTSSYNEQFF.

This sequence joins TRBV5-1 and TRBJ2-5; D perhaps matches TRBD1 (6 bases). The CDR3 totals 14 residues. CDR1 is SGHRS, CDR2 YFSETQ, per germline. Trimming took 0 bases from V and 3 from J, leaving 9 bases between them. As DNA, the CDR3 is TGCGCCAGCAGCTTGGCCTGGACAGAAGAGACCCAGTACTTC. It codes for CASSLAWTEETQYF. Full variable domain (remainder filled in from reference TRBV5-1 and TRBJ2-5): KAGVTQTPRYLIKTRGQQVTLSCSPISGHRSVSWYQQTPGQGLQFLFEYFSETQRNKGNFPGRFSGRQFSNSRSEMNVSTLELGDSALYLCASSLAWTEETQYFGPGTRLLVL.

This clone was recorded once. The rearrangement uses TRBV7-3 and TRBJ2-1, with D possibly TRBD1 on 5 matching bases. This CDR3 comprises 14 residues. V lost 4 bases, J lost 6 bases, and 13 bases lay in between. Germline CDR1 is SGHTA and CDR2 is FQGTGA. The DNA of the CDR3 is TGTGCCAGCAGCTCCAATGGGGCTAGCAATGAGCAGTTCTTC. This sequence encodes CASSSNGASNEQFF.